This T cell receptor (beta chain) appears in the sequencing data of a study of human T cells and chemical hapten exposure. General study results and limits: TCRs exceeding a frequency of 1 in 1000 stayed unchanged under DPC sensitization. Against controls, expanded TCRs gave rise to significantly more large CDR3 similarity clusters.

This clonotype was counted between two and nine times. Its antigen is undetermined. J gave up 1 base and V 0 bases, and 3 bases lay outside the gene matches. Germline CDR1 is SGHTA and CDR2 is FQGNSA. The CDR3 sequence is 18 residues long. Time point in this sample: pre-sensitization, week 0. Sample treatment: therapeutic diphenylcyclopropenone sensitization with weekly scalp DPC. Venepuncture was done earlier than the placement of each patch test. Donors were 18 to 70-year-old alopecia patients suitable for DPC. TCRdb ran MiXCR on the RACE reads and lists one entry per CDR3 protein. The profile shows 250,000 to 300,000 distinct CDR3 sequences, roughly 7.4% of them singletons.

The sequence was collected from a man aged 18 to 35 with alopecia areata. Some clones in this sample may be carry-over from other donors' samples. The chain joins TRBV7-2 to TRBJ2-3; 14 nucleotides match TRBD2. Sequenced material: whole blood, taken in connection with sensitization to the hapten diphenylcyclopropenone (DPC). CDR3 nucleotide sequence: TGTGCCAGCAGCTTAGCTCGGACTAGCGGGGGGCGCACAGATACGCAGTATTTT. This translates into CASSLARTSGGRTDTQYF.